These 30 T cell receptor gamma chains were sequenced from one sample in a study of Vδ1+ human thymocytes. Whole-study results and caveats: Thymic TRG and TRD repertoires appeared highly polyclonal.

The template was reverse-transcribed extracted RNA. Pooled V-gene forward primers with one constant-region reverse primer generated the CDR3 amplicons by multiplex PCR. TCRdb applied CATT to the multiplex PCR reads for clone calling. The table includes 25,000 to 35,000 gamma-chain clones, 20% detected once. Antigens of these TCRs are unknown. The sample was Vdelta1+ gamma-delta thymocytes from the thymus. Subset specified: FACS-sorted CD3+ TCRalphabeta- TCRVdelta1+ TCRVdelta2- thymocytes. Receptors originate from a boy under two years old who had congenital heart surgery.

The rearrangement links TRGV3 to TRGJ1 or TRGJ2. The CDR3 totals 13 residues. Trimming took 3 bases from V and 5 from J; bases not matched to a gene: 7. The germline V gene has CDR1 VTNTFY and CDR2 YDVSTARD (reference sequence). The CDR3 sequence is CATWDRADYKKLF. The CDR3 DNA follows: TGTGCCACCTGGGACCGGGCGGATTATAAGAAACTCTTT.

The chain employs TRGV2 and TRGJ1 or TRGJ2. Germline CDR1 is EGSNGY and CDR2 is YDSYNSKV. CDR3 length: 15 residues. V lost 0 bases and J lost 6; bases outside the gene matches: 11. The CDR3: CATWDGPLGGYKKLF. CDR3 bases: TGTGCCACCTGGGACGGGCCATTGGGTGGTTATAAGAAACTCTTT.

V gene TRGV9 combines with J gene TRGJ1 or TRGJ2. The germline V gene has CDR1 GITISATS and CDR2 ISYDGTV (reference sequence). CDR3 size: 14 residues. The J segment lost 3 bases and the V segment lost 2 bases, leaving 7 bases of the junction unmatched. DNA of the CDR3: TGTGCCTTGTGGGAGGACGAAACTTATTATAAGAAACTCTTT. Translation gives CALWEDETYYKKLF.

This clone was counted a few times. J is TRGJ1 or TRGJ2 and V is TRGV8. The junction had 4 bases not matched to a gene; V was cut back by 0 bases and J by 8 bases. Germline assignment: CDR1 VENAVY and CDR2 YDSYNSRV. The CDR3 totals 12 residues. This CDR3 reads CATWDRLDKKLF. The CDR3 DNA reads as TGTGCCACCTGGGATAGGCTGGATAAGAAACTCTTT.

The rearrangement links TRGV9 to TRGJP1. J was trimmed by 0 bases and V by 3 bases; bases with no gene match: 4. The CDR3 has 15 amino acids. In germline, CDR1 is GITISATS, CDR2 ISYDGTV (reference sequence). The CDR3 bases are TGTGCCTTGTGGGAGTTTAATACCACTGGTTGGTTCAAGATATTT. Translation gives CALWEFNTTGWFKIF.

This clone was counted only a few times. The chain recombines TRGV2 with TRGJ1 or TRGJ2. Trimming took 1 base from V and 9 from J; bases not matched to a gene: 9. The CDR3 sequence is 13 residues long. Germline V CDR1 and CDR2: EGSNGY, YDSYNSKV. The DNA for the CDR3 is TGTGCCACCTGGGACGGCCTAGCACGTAAGAAACTCTTT. This sequence encodes CATWDGLARKKLF.

This clone has just a few counts. The junction and the germline gene differ at one end; a read error may be behind it. J is TRGJ1 or TRGJ2 and V is TRGV2. This CDR3 is 13 amino acids long. Germline V gene lookup returns CDR1 EGSNGY and CDR2 YDSYNSKV. As DNA, the CDR3 is TGTGCCACCTGGGACGGGCCTCGTTATGAGAAACTCTTT. Its protein product is CATWDGPRYEKLF.

The J gene is TRGJ1 or TRGJ2, the V gene TRGV4. CDR1 EGSTGY and CDR2 YDSYTSSV come from the germline V gene. The CDR3 runs 14 residues. The V segment lost 0 bases and the J segment 5 bases; nucleotides outside the gene matches: 7. The CDR3 region is CATWDGLLDYKKLF. CDR3 DNA sequence: TGTGCCACCTGGGATGGGCTCTTAGATTATAAGAAACTCTTT.

This chain joins TRGV8 and TRGJP2. The V segment lost 3 bases and the J segment 0 bases; nucleotides outside the gene matches: 4. CDR1 and CDR2 from the germline V gene are VENAVY and YDSYNSRV. The CDR3 extends over 15 amino acids. The CDR3 here is CATWDPYSSDWIKTF. CDR3 nucleotides: TGTGCCACCTGGGATCCTTATAGTAGTGATTGGATCAAGACGTTT.

For this clone: One end of the junction varies from germline; a read error may be responsible. The J gene is TRGJP2, the V gene TRGV5. Germline V gene sequence: CDR1 VINAFY, CDR2 YDVSNSKD. The CDR3 totals 14 residues. CDR3 residues: CAAWEYSSDWIKTF. CDR3 in DNA: TGTGCCGCCTGGGAGTATAGTAGTGATTGGATCAAGACGTTT.

On this clone itself: A read error may account for a junction end that differs from germline. This sequence joins TRGV9 and TRGJ1 or TRGJ2. The CDR3 is made up of 13 amino acids. The germline gives CDR1 GITISATS, CDR2 ISYDGTV (reference sequence). The DNA of the CDR3 is TGTGCCCTGTGGGAGAGGGTTTATTATAAGAAACTCTTT. Amino acid sequence: CALWERVYYKKLF.

This clone was observed a few times. The rearrangement uses TRGV9 and TRGJ1 or TRGJ2. J lost 11 bases, V lost 6 bases, and 10 bases had no gene match. CDR1 and CDR2 (germline): GITISATS, ISYDGTV (reference sequence). There are 11 residues in the CDR3. The CDR3 sequence is CALWKRAEKLF. The CDR3 DNA is TGTGCCTTGTGGAAACGGGCGGAGAAACTCTTT.

Only a few counts were recorded for this clone. The V call is TRGV9, the J call TRGJ1 or TRGJ2. This CDR3 comprises 13 residues. Germline lookup yields CDR1 GITISATS and CDR2 ISYDGTV (reference sequence). The J segment lost 8 bases and the V segment lost 2 bases, leaving 9 bases of the junction unmatched. Here the CDR3 DNA reads TGTGCCTTGTGGGAGGCCCCGTGGGATAAGAAACTCTTT. This sequence encodes CALWEAPWDKKLF.

To note about this clone: The junction differs from germline at one of its ends, possibly a read error. The genes are TRGV4 and TRGJ1 or TRGJ2. The V gene's germline CDR1 is EGSTGY and CDR2 YDSYTSSV. The CDR3 is made up of 13 amino acids. CDR3 coding DNA: TGTGCCACCTGGGACCCCAGGGGGACCAAGAAGCTCTTT. Translated: CATWDPRGTKKLF.

This sequence joins TRGV5 and TRGJ1 or TRGJ2. This CDR3 is built from 12 residues. V trimming: 0 bases; J trimming: 9 bases; junction bases outside the gene matches: 5. In germline, CDR1 is VINAFY, CDR2 YDVSNSKD. The DNA of the CDR3 is TGTGCCACCTGGGACAGGTGGACTAAGAAACTCTTT. Protein: CATWDRWTKKLF.

In this sample, this clone turned up a few times. Distinct nucleotide sequences in the sample also encode this CDR3. The V call is TRGV3, the J call TRGJ1 or TRGJ2. V lost 0 bases and J lost 10; bases outside the gene matches: 15. In germline, CDR1 is VTNTFY, CDR2 YDVSTARD (reference sequence). CDR3 length: 15 amino acids. In DNA form, the CDR3 reads TGTGCCACCTGGGACAGGCTTGAGGGATGCGTAAAGAAACTCTTT. Its protein product is CATWDRLEGCVKKLF.

A few counts support this clone. This chain connects TRGV9 to TRGJ1 or TRGJ2. The V gene's germline CDR1 is GITISATS and CDR2 ISYDGTV (reference sequence). The CDR3 runs 12 residues. Trimming at V came to 2 bases and at J to 7 bases, leaving 5 bases not matched to a gene. CDR3 DNA: TGTGCCTTGTGGGAGGCCCCCTATAAGAAACTCTTT. Its translation is CALWEAPYKKLF.

The chain joins TRGV8 to TRGJ1 or TRGJ2. The CDR3 is 16 amino acids. Germline CDR1 reads VENAVY; CDR2 reads YDSYNSRV. The J segment lost 7 bases and the V segment lost 3 bases, leaving 18 bases of the junction unmatched. In nucleotides, the CDR3 is TGTGCCACCTGGGATCGGCTAAGGAGAGGTGGATATAAGAAACTCTTT. It codes for CATWDRLRRGGYKKLF.

V usage is TRGV5 and J usage is TRGJ1 or TRGJ2. There are 17 residues in the CDR3. The germline CDR1 and CDR2 sequences are VINAFY and YDVSNSKD. Trimming at V came to 0 bases and at J to 0 bases, leaving 11 bases not matched to a gene. As DNA, the CDR3 is TGTGCCACCTGGGACAGGAGGGCGGCGACGAATTATTATAAGAAACTCTTT. Amino acid sequence: CATWDRRAATNYYKKLF.

There are a few counts of this clone. The genes are TRGV3 and TRGJ1 or TRGJ2. The trim removed 3 bases at V and 12 bases at J, leaving 8 bases unmatched. The CDR3 is made up of 11 amino acids. The V gene's germline CDR1 is VTNTFY and CDR2 YDVSTARD (reference sequence). The CDR3 is CATWDWYGKLF. The DNA of the CDR3 is TGTGCCACCTGGGACTGGTATGGGAAACTCTTT.

About this clone itself: This specimen includes other DNA sequences encoding the same CDR3. The J gene is TRGJ1 or TRGJ2, the V gene TRGV4. The germline gives CDR1 EGSTGY, CDR2 YDSYTSSV. The CDR3 covers 14 residues. The V segment lost 1 base and the J segment 2 bases; nucleotides outside the gene matches: 5. The CDR3 DNA reads as TGTGCCACCTGGGATGGCCCTTATTATTATAAGAAACTCTTT. It yields the protein CATWDGPYYYKKLF.

As regards this clone: This sample also contains other DNA sequences that code for the same CDR3. The gene calls are TRGV4 and TRGJ1 or TRGJ2. The CDR3 is made up of 13 amino acids. V shed 1 base and J 2 bases; nucleotides not matched to a gene: 2. CDR1 and CDR2 from the germline V gene are EGSTGY and YDSYTSSV. The CDR3 protein is CATWDGYYYKKLF. In DNA, the CDR3 is TGTGCCACCTGGGATGGATATTATTATAAGAAACTCTTT.

On this clone itself: A junction end diverges from the germline sequence, so it may reflect a read error. The chain combines TRGV5 with TRGJ1 or TRGJ2. CDR1 and CDR2 (germline): VINAFY, YDVSNSKD. CDR3 length equals 15 residues. CDR3 region: CATWVRGNVFYKKLF. The CDR3 DNA is TGTGCCACCTGGGTCAGGGGAAACGTTTTTTATAAGAAACTCTTT.

The chain uses TRGV4 and TRGJ1 or TRGJ2. This CDR3 contains 14 residues. V was pared by 1 base and J by 10 bases, with 13 bases of the junction left unmatched. Germline V gene sequence: CDR1 EGSTGY, CDR2 YDSYTSSV. The CDR3 region is CATWDGPSCPKKLF. The CDR3 DNA sequence: TGTGCCACCTGGGATGGCCCTTCATGTCCCAAGAAACTCTTT.

In this sample, this clone turned up a few times. The V and J genes are TRGV9 and TRGJ1 or TRGJ2. The length of the CDR3 is 11 residues. J was trimmed by 11 bases and V by 2 bases; bases with no gene match: 6. Per the germline V gene, CDR1 is GITISATS and CDR2 is ISYDGTV (reference sequence). The CDR3 loop is CALWEAQEKLF. The DNA of the CDR3 is TGTGCCTTGTGGGAGGCCCAGGAGAAACTCTTT.

This clone was detected a few times. The sample carries other DNA sequences with the same CDR3. The V call is TRGV5, the J call TRGJ1 or TRGJ2. Trimming took 0 bases from V and 10 from J; bases not matched to a gene: 6. This CDR3 region has 12 residues. The germline CDR1 and CDR2 sequences are VINAFY and YDVSNSKD. Here the CDR3 reads CATWDRLGKKLF. CDR3 bases: TGTGCCACCTGGGACAGGCTGGGGAAGAAACTCTTT.

This clone was counted a few times. At the DNA level, this CDR3 is encoded by other sequences in the same sample as well. The chain carries TRGV5 and TRGJ1 or TRGJ2. Trimming cost V 3 bases and J 4 bases; bases outside gene matches: 6. The CDR3 loop spans 13 amino acids. CDR1 VINAFY and CDR2 YDVSNSKD come from the germline V gene. The CDR3 bases are TGTGCCACCTGGGACGGCACGTATTATAAGAAACTCTTT. Protein product: CATWDGTYYKKLF.

This clone was detected only a few times. The V call is TRGV2, the J call TRGJ1 or TRGJ2. V dropped 4 bases and J dropped 7; count of bases not matched to a gene: 4. This CDR3 region has 11 residues. The V gene's germline CDR1 is EGSNGY and CDR2 YDSYNSKV. The CDR3 spells CATWEWYKKLF. CDR3 coding DNA: TGTGCCACCTGGGAGTGGTATAAGAAACTCTTT.

This clone has just a few counts. The same CDR3 is also encoded by other DNA sequences in this sample. V usage is TRGV2 and J usage is TRGJ1 or TRGJ2. Germline V gene sequence: CDR1 EGSNGY, CDR2 YDSYNSKV. With V trimmed by 1 base and J by 11 bases, 5 bases remained unmatched. CDR3 length: 11 residues. The CDR3 region is CATWDGNQKLF. Written as DNA, the CDR3 is TGTGCCACCTGGGACGGCAATCAGAAACTCTTT.

In this sample, this clone turned up a few times. A much more abundant neighbour one base away suggests this may be a read error. The rearrangement uses TRGV9 and TRGJ1 or TRGJ2. This CDR3 spans 12 amino acids. Germline CDR1 GITISATS, CDR2 ISYDGTV (reference sequence). The CDR3: CALWEGYYNKLF. In DNA form, the CDR3 reads TGTGCCTTGTGGGAGGGATATTATAATAAACTCTTT.